The 11 T cell receptor beta chains given below trace back to one sample, sequenced in a study of graft-versus-host responses after intestinal transplantation. TCRdb's table, derived via immunoSEQ multiplex PCR, lists solely in-frame clones and lacks some. The table records some 97,000 clones, less than 90% of them present only once. For these receptors, no antigen is known. Sequenced here: unstimulated CD4+ T cells sorted from spleen or lymph node cells, sampled before transplant. The receptors originated from a human donor who was the organ donor for an intestinal transplant.

The rearrangement uses TRBV7-2 and TRBJ1-5; 7 bases agree with TRBD1. CDR3 length equals 17 residues. Trimming cost V 3 bases and J 2 bases; bases outside gene matches: 10. Germline V gives CDR1 SGHTA, CDR2 FQGNSA. The CDR3 region is CASSLDLGGIGNQPQHF. In DNA form, the CDR3 reads TGTGCCAGCAGCTTGGATCTAGGGGGCATTGGCAATCAGCCCCAGCATTTT.

The J gene is TRBJ1-4, the V gene TRBV5-1, with 10 bases fitting TRBD1. Germline lookup yields CDR1 SGHRS and CDR2 YFSETQ. V was pared by 3 bases and J by 6 bases, with 2 bases of the junction left unmatched. This CDR3 has 14 amino acids. Here the CDR3 DNA reads TGCGCCAGCAGCTGGACAGGGGGGGATGAAAAACTGTTTTTT. It codes for CASSWTGGDEKLFF.

The chain has TRBV6-4 and TRBJ1-1; TRBD1 might be the D (6 bases). Germline CDR1 reads MRHNA; CDR2 reads SNTAGT. The CDR3 is 15 residues long. The V end was cut by 6 bases, the J end by 4 bases, with 18 bases between. CDR3 protein: CASRLKRGWGTEAFF. In DNA form, the CDR3 reads TGTGCCAGCAGGCTTAAAAGGGGGTGGGGCACTGAAGCTTTCTTT.

CDR3 loop: CASSVWRGRGDTQYF. The CDR3 DNA sequence: TGTGCCAGCAGCGTTTGGCGGGGGCGGGGAGATACGCAGTATTTT. The J gene is TRBJ2-3, the V gene TRBV9; tentative D call: TRBD2 (7 bases). With 2 bases removed from V and 5 bases from J, the gap between germline ends came to 15 bases. Germline V lookup: CDR1 SGDLS, CDR2 YYNGEE. The CDR3 length is 15 residues. Using reference TRBV9 and TRBJ2-3 for the parts outside the CDR3, the full variable domain is DSGVTQTPKHLITATGQRVTLRCSPRSGDLSVYWYQQSLDQGLQFLIQYYNGEERAKGNILERFSAQQFPDLHSELNLSSLELGDSALYFCASSVWRGRGDTQYFGPGTRLTVL.

This chain connects TRBV18 to TRBJ2-1, with D possibly TRBD1 on 6 matching bases. This CDR3 has 17 amino acids. From germline, CDR1 is KGHSH and CDR2 LQKENI. V was clipped by 4 bases and J by 0 bases, with 16 bases between them. CDR3 sequence reads: CASSLRIVQGSYNEQFF. The CDR3 nucleotides are TGTGCCAGCTCACTCCGGATCGTACAGGGCTCCTACAATGAGCAGTTCTTC.

This clone was seen a single time. The V and J genes are TRBV30 and TRBJ2-5; D possibly uses TRBD1 or TRBD2 (5 bases each). Looked up from germline, CDR1 is GTSNPN and CDR2 is SVGIG (reference sequence). The CDR3 covers 13 residues. The germline V and J ends were trimmed by 0 bases and 5 bases, with 10 bases remaining between them. In DNA form, the CDR3 reads TGTGCCTGGAGTGTTGGGGGAAGGGAGACCCAGTACTTC. Translation: CAWSVGGRETQYF.

To note about this clone: This sample includes further DNA sequences coding for the same CDR3. This chain connects TRBV11-2 to TRBJ2-2; D unresolved. Between the trimmed V and J ends, which lost 1 base and 2 bases, there was a span of 5 bases. The CDR3 has 14 amino acids. Germline V gene lookup returns CDR1 SGHAT and CDR2 FQNNGV. The CDR3 DNA follows: TGTGCCAGCAGCTTAGTTCGAAACACCGGGGAGCTGTTTTTT. It specifies CASSLVRNTGELFF. The full variable domain, its missing parts supplied by reference TRBV11-2 and TRBJ2-2, is EAGVAQSPRYKIIEKRQSVAFWCNPISGHATLYWYQQILGQGPKLLIQFQNNGVVDDSQLPKDRFSAERLKGVDSTLKIQPAKLEDSAVYLCASSLVRNTGELFFGEGSRLTVL.

The gene calls are TRBV19 and TRBJ2-7, with 11 nucleotides matching TRBD2. CDR3 length equals 15 residues. Germline V gives CDR1 LNHDA, CDR2 SQIVND (reference sequence). V was pared by 5 bases and J by 6 bases, with 9 bases of the junction left unmatched. The CDR3 reads CASSSLSGGATEQYF. CDR3 coding DNA: TGTGCCAGTAGTTCCCTTAGCGGGGGGGCCACCGAGCAGTACTTC.

The chain joins TRBV5-4 to TRBJ2-5; perhaps TRBD2 as D (6 bases). The V gene's germline CDR1 is SGHNT and CDR2 YYREEE (reference sequence). This CDR3 spans 15 amino acids. Between the trimmed V and J ends, which lost 4 bases and 4 bases, there was a span of 17 bases. The CDR3 loop is CASSAGPLILETQYF. For the CDR3, the DNA is TGTGCCAGCAGCGCGGGACCGCTAATTTTAGAGACCCAGTACTTC.

The chain is built from TRBV4-2 and TRBJ1-2; 7 bases align to TRBD1. This CDR3 has 17 amino acids. Germline values: CDR1 LGHNA, CDR2 YNFKEQ. After removal of 1 base from V and 3 bases from J, the junction contained 11 bases not matched to a gene. CDR3 amino acids: CASSQVQGQHTHYGYTF. In DNA, the CDR3 is TGTGCCAGCAGCCAAGTACAGGGGCAACATACTCACTATGGCTACACCTTC.

This chain uses TRBV28 with TRBJ2-4, with a weak D call TRBD1 (6 bases). V lost 3 bases and J 8 bases, leaving 17 bases between the germline ends. Looked up from germline, CDR1 is MDHEN and CDR2 is SYDVKM. This CDR3 spans 15 amino acids. CDR3 DNA sequence: TGTGCCAGCAGTTTGCAGGGATCGGCAGGGGACATTCAGTACTTC. Its protein product is CASSLQGSAGDIQYF.